These T cell receptor beta chains were read from a single sample in a study of blood T cell repertoires in COVID-19. Clones were sequenced by immunoSEQ multiplex PCR, and TCRdb holds only the in-frame ones, with some missing. The sample shows 200,000 to 250,000 clones, 70% to 90% of them seen only once. Material for sequencing was PBMCs or T cells enriched from blood (not recorded which). The receptors were sampled from a woman in her forties or fifties with acute COVID-19. Each CDR3 is given with its conserved first and last residue. D genes are given only for firm matches.

j_call | v_call | d_call | cdr3_aa | cdr3_nt
TRBJ2-7 | TRBV7-2 | TRBD1 | CASSLLRGHEQYF | TGTGCCAGCAGCTTACTGAGGGGGCACGAGCAGTACTTC
TRBJ2-1 | TRBV28 | TRBD1 | CASSFTGQGYNEQFF | TGTGCCAGCAGTTTTACGGGACAGGGGTACAATGAGCAGTTCTTC
TRBJ1-6 | TRBV2 | NA | CASSELQGGNSPLHF | TGTGCCAGCAGTGAATTACAGGGTGGGAATTCACCCCTCCACTTT
TRBJ1-5 | TRBV29-1 | NA | CSVGAGVAQPQHF | TGCAGCGTTGGAGCAGGGGTGGCACAGCCCCAGCATTTT
TRBJ2-1 | TRBV24-1 | NA | CAIGDGSEEFF | TGTGCCATCGGGGACGGGAGTGAGGAGTTCTTC
TRBJ2-7 | TRBV7-9 | NA | CASSPPSTYEQYF | TGTGCCAGCAGCCCACCTTCTACCTACGAGCAGTACTTC
TRBJ2-2 | TRBV7-7 | NA | CASSLGIGDTGELFF | TGTGCTAGCAGCTTAGGCATCGGGGACACCGGGGAGCTGTTTTTT
TRBJ2-5 | TRBV7-6 | NA | CASSDNPQQGDLETQYF | TGTGCCAGCAGCGACAACCCTCAGCAGGGTGATCTAGAGACCCAGTACTTC
TRBJ1-3 | TRBV24-1 | NA | CATTPSSGNTIYF | TGTGCCACCACCCCCAGCTCTGGAAACACCATATATTTT
TRBJ1-1 | TRBV2 | TRBD1 | CASVGQGVASTEAFF | TGTGCCAGCGTGGGACAGGGGGTAGCTAGCACTGAAGCTTTCTTT
TRBJ1-1 | TRBV28 | TRBD1 | CASSFNRGRGTEAFF | TGTGCCAGCAGTTTCAACAGGGGGCGCGGCACTGAAGCTTTCTTT
TRBJ2-1 | TRBV18 | NA | CASSPPGLPYNEQFF | TGTGCCAGCTCACCTCCGGGACTTCCCTACAATGAGCAGTTCTTC
TRBJ2-7 | TRBV13 | NA | CASSFPETYEQYF | TGTGCCAGCAGCTTCCCGGAGACCTACGAGCAGTACTTC
TRBJ1-1 | TRBV19 | NA | CATARGSMNTEAFF | TGTGCCACTGCCAGGGGCAGTATGAACACTGAAGCTTTCTTT
TRBJ2-1 | TRBV3-1/TRBV3-2 | TRBD2 | CASSQEGTSGEQFF | TGTGCCAGCAGCCAAGAGGGGACTAGCGGCGAGCAGTTCTTC
TRBJ2-5 | TRBV7-9 | NA | CASSFHSQETQYF | TGTGCCAGCAGCTTTCACAGCCAAGAGACCCAGTACTTC
TRBJ2-7 | TRBV4-3 | TRBD1 | CASSQGDRGYEQYF | TGCGCCAGCAGCCAGGGGGACAGGGGCTACGAGCAGTACTTC
TRBJ2-7 | TRBV29-1 | TRBD1 | CSVDRGTGSYEQYF | TGCAGCGTTGACAGGGGGACCGGCTCCTACGAGCAGTACTTC
TRBJ2-2 | TRBV27 | TRBD1 | CASSQLWTGLAGELFF | TGTGCCAGCAGTCAACTATGGACAGGGCTGGCCGGGGAGCTGTTTTTT